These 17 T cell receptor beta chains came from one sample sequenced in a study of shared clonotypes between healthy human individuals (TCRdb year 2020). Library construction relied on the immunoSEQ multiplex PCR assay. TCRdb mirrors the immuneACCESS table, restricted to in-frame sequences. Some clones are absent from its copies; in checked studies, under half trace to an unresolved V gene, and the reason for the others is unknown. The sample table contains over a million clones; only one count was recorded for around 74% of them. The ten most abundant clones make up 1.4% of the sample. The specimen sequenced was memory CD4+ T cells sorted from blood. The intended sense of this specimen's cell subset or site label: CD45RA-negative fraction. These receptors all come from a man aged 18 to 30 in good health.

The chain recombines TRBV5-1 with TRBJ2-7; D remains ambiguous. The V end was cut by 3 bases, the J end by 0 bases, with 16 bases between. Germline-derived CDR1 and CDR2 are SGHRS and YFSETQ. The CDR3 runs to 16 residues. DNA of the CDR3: TGCGCCAGCAGCTCACATAACTATCTACCCTCCTACGAGCAGTACTTC. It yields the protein CASSSHNYLPSYEQYF.

The CDR3, as DNA: TGTGCCAGCACCAATGGGCGCTCTGGGGCCAACGTCCTGACTTTC. Translated: CASTNGRSGANVLTF. The chain couples TRBV7-2 to TRBJ2-6, with D unclear. V gave up 7 bases and J gave up 0 bases, with 10 bases separating them. The length of the CDR3 is 15 residues. Germline assignment: CDR1 SGHTA and CDR2 FQGNSA.

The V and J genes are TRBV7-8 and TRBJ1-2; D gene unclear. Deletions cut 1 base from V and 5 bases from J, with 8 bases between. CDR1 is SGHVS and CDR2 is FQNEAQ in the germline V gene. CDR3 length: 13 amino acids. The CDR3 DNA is TGTGCCAGCAGCTTAGGGGCGGGGTATGGCTACACCTTC. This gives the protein CASSLGAGYGYTF.

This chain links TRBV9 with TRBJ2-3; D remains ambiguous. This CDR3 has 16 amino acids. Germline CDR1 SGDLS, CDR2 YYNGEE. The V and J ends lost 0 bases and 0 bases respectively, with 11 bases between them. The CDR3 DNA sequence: TGTGCCAGCAGCGTAGGGGGAAGAACCAGCACAGATACGCAGTATTTT. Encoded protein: CASSVGGRTSTDTQYF.

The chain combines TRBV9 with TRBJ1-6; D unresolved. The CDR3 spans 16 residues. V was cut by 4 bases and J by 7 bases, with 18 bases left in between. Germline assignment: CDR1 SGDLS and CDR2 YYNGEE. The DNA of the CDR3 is TGTGCCAGCAGCCCTAGTACCGAAGGGCCCAATTCACCCCTCCACTTT. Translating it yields CASSPSTEGPNSPLHF.

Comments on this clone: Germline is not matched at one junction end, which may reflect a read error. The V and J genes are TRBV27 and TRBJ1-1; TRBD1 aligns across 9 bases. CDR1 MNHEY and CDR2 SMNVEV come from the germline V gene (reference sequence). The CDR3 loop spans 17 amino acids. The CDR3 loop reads CASSYRRGQGLKTEAFF. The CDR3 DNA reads TGTGCCAGCAGTTATCGGAGGGGACAGGGTCTGAAGACTGAAGCTTTCTTT.

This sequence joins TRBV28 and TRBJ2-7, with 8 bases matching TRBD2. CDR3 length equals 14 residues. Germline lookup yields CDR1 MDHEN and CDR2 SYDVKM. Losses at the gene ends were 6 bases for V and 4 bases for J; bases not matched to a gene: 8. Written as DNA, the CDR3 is TGTGCCAGCAGGAGTTCGGGGGGGCAATACGAGCAGTACTTC. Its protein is CASRSSGGQYEQYF.

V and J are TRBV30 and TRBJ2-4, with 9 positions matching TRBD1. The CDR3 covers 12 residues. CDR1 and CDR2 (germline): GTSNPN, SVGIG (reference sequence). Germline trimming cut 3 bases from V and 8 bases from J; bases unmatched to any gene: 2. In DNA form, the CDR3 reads TGTGCCTGGAGGGACAGGGGAGACATTCAGTACTTC. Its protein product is CAWRDRGDIQYF.

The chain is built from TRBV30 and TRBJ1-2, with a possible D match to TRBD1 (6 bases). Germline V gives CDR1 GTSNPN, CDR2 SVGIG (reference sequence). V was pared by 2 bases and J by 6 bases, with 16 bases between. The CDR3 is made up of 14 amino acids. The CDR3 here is CAWSNNRALNGYTF. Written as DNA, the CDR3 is TGTGCCTGGAGTAATAACAGGGCCTTGAATGGCTACACCTTC.

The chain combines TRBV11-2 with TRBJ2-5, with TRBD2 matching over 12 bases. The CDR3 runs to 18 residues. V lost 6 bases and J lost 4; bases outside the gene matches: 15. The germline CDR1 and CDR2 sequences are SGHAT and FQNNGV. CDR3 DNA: TGTGCCAGCAGTACGAGCCGGCTAGCGGGGGGGCCAGGAGAGACCCAGTACTTC. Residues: CASSTSRLAGGPGETQYF.

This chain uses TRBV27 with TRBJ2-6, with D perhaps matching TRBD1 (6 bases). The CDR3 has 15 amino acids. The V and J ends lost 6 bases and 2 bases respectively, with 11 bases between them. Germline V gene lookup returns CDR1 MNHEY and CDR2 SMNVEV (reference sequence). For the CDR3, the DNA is TGTGCCAGCAGGAAGGACAGCCCTGGGGCCAACGTCCTGACTTTC. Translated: CASRKDSPGANVLTF.

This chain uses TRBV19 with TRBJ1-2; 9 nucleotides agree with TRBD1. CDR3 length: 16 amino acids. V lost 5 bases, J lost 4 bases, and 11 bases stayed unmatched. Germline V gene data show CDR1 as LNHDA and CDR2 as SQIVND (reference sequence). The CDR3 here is CASSVRVGQGSYGYTF. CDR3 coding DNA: TGTGCCAGTAGTGTCAGAGTGGGACAGGGATCCTATGGCTACACCTTC.

In DNA form, the CDR3 reads TGTGCCAGCAGCTTTCTAAGTGGGGGGGAGCTGTTTTTT. Its translation: CASSFLSGGELFF. The gene calls are TRBV11-3 and TRBJ2-2; D remains unclear. The CDR3 covers 13 residues. Germline values: CDR1 SGHNT, CDR2 YENEEA. V gave up 3 bases and J gave up 8 bases, with 10 bases separating them.

CDR3 in amino acids: CASITRYGEQFF. In DNA form, the CDR3 reads TGTGCCAGTATTACGAGGTATGGGGAGCAGTTCTTC. The J gene is TRBJ2-1, the V gene TRBV19; no definite D call. There are 12 residues in the CDR3. V was shortened by 7 bases and J by 10 bases, with 14 bases between the two germline ends. Germline assignment: CDR1 LNHDA and CDR2 SQIVND (reference sequence).

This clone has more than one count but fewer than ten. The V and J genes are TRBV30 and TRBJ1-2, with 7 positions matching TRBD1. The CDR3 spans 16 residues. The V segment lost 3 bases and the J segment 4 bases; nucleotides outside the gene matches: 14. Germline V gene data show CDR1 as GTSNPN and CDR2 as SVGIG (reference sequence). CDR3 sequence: CAWSTGQEVSSYGYTF. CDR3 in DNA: TGTGCCTGGAGCACCGGACAGGAGGTTTCGTCCTATGGCTACACCTTC.

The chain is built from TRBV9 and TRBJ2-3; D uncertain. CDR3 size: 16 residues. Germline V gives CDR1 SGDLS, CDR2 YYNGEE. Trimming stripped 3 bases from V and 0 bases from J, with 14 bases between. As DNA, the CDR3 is TGTGCCAGCAGCGCCCGGGCCCCGGGCAGCACAGATACGCAGTATTTT. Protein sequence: CASSARAPGSTDTQYF.

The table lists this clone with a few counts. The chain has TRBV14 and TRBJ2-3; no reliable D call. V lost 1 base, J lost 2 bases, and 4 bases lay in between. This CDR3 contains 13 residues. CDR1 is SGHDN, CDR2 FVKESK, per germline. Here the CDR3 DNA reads TGTGCCAGCAGCCAAGGAAACACAGATACGCAGTATTTT. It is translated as CASSQGNTDTQYF.